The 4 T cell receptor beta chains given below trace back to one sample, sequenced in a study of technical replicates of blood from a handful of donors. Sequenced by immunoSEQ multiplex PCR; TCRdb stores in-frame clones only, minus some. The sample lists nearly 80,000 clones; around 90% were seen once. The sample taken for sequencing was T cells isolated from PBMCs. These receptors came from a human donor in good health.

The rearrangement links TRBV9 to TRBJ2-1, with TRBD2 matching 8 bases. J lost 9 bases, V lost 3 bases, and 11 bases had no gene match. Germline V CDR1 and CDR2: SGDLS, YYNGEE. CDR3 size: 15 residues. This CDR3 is CASSARERERGEQFF. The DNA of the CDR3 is TGTGCCAGCAGCGCGAGAGAGCGGGAGCGGGGTGAGCAGTTCTTC. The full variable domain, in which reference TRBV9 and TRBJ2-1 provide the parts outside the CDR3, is DSGVTQTPKHLITATGQRVTLRCSPRSGDLSVYWYQQSLDQGLQFLIQYYNGEERAKGNILERFSAQQFPDLHSELNLSSLELGDSALYFCASSARERERGEQFFGPGTRLTVL.

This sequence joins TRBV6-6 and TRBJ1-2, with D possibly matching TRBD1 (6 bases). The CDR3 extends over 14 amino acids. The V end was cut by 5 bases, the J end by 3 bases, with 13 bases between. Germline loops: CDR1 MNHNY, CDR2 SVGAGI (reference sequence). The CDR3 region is CASSDGQTDYGYTF. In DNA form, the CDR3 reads TGTGCCAGCAGTGACGGACAGACTGACTATGGCTACACCTTC.

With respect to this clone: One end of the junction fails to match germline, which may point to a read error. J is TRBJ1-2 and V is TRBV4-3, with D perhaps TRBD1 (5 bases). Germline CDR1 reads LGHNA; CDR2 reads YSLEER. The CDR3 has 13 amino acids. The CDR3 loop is CASSQGNGGTYAF. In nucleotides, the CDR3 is TGCGCCAGCAGCCAAGGAAATGGGGGGACCTACGCCTTC.

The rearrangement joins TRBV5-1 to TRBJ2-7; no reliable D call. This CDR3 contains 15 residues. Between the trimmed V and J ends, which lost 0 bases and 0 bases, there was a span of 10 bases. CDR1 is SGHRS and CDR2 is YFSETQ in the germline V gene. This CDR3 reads CASSLEPGRSYEQYF. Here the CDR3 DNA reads TGCGCCAGCAGCTTGGAGCCAGGCCGCTCCTACGAGCAGTACTTC.